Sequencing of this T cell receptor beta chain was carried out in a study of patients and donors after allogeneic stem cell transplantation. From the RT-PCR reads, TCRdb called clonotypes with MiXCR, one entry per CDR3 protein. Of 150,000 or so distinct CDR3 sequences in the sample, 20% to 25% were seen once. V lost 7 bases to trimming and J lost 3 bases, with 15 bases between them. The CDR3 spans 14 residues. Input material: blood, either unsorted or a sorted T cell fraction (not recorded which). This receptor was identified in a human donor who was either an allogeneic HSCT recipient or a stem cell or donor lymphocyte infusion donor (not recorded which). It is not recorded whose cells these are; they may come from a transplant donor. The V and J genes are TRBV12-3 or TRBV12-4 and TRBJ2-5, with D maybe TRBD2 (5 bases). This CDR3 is CASTWAGKEETQYF. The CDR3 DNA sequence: TGTGCCAGCACCTGGGCCGGGAAAGAAGAGACCCAGTACTTC.